This TCR beta chain is drawn from a study of beta chain features in type 1 diabetes. All of the isolated RNA was reverse transcribed, so expressed TCRB transcripts were sequenced. Clones were read by immunoSEQ multiplex PCR, and TCRdb kept only the in-frame ones, dropping some. The table includes about 190,000 clones, almost 8% detected once. General study findings and limits: Because the template was cDNA, high-expressing cells might be over-represented. The study found moderately but significantly shorter TCRB CDR3s in all four CD4+ subsets of Type 1 diabetes patients.

The CDR3 length is 14 residues. V lost 4 bases and J lost 8; bases outside the gene matches: 7. CDR1 is SGHRS and CDR2 is YFSETQ in the germline V gene. Cells sorted by CD45RO/CCR7/CD25/CD127/CD95/CD27 comprised CD4+ naive, central memory, regulatory and stem cell-like memory cells. This clone was seen only a few times. Its cognate antigen is unknown. This chain uses TRBV5-1 with TRBJ2-1, with 9 bases lining up with TRBD1. This receptor was identified in a man aged 18 to 29 with type 1 diabetes. The sequenced sample consisted of central memory CD4+ T cells from blood. CDR3 DNA sequence: TGCGCCAGCAGCCGGACAGGGGTTCCGGATGAGCAGTTCTTC. Encoded protein: CASSRTGVPDEQFF. The full variable domain, completed using reference TRBV5-1 and TRBJ2-1, is KAGVTQTPRYLIKTRGQQVTLSCSPISGHRSVSWYQQTPGQGLQFLFEYFSETQRNKGNFPGRFSGRQFSNSRSEMNVSTLELGDSALYLCASSRTGVPDEQFFGPGTRLTVL.